This note documents a single TCR beta chain sequence. This entry comes from a study of cytomegalovirus exposure and HLA in healthy donors. CDR3 size: 17 residues. Per germline, CDR1 SGHRS and CDR2 YFSETQ. Trimming shortened V by 1 base and J by 4 bases, and 20 bases separated the two germline ends. PCR amplification relied on 60 Vbeta primers (plus 13 Jbeta primers). Here immunoSEQ multiplex PCR was the method, and the copy in TCRdb shows in-frame clones only, minus some. The repertoire holds 150,000 to 200,000 clones, 65% to 90% seen once, with around 1.8% in the top ten. The sequence was collected from a woman in her late teens or twenties in good health and CMV-seronegative. Sample: PBMCs. The chain employs TRBV5-1 and TRBJ1-1; D is undetermined. The DNA of the CDR3 is TGCGCCAGCAGCTTGATGTTGGAACCCGGAGGGAGCACTGAAGCTTTCTTT. The encoded protein is CASSLMLEPGGSTEAFF.